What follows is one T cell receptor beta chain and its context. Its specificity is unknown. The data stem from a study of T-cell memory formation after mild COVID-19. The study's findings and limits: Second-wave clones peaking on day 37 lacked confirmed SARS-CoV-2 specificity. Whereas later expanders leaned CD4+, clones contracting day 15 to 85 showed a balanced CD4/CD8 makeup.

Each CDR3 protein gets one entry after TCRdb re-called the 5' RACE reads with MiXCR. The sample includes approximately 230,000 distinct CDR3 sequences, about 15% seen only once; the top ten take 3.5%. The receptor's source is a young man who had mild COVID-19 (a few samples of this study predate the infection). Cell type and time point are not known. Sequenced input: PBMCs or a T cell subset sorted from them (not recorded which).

The CDR3 coding sequence is TGCGCCAGCAGCTTGTATTCGTTCGGGGGGGTCGAGCAGTACTTC. Its protein product is CASSLYSFGGVEQYF. This chain connects TRBV5-1 to TRBJ2-7; TRBD2 matches at 8 bases. Unmatched junction bases numbered 9, after V lost 1 base and J lost 6 bases. In germline, CDR1 is SGHRS, CDR2 YFSETQ. CDR3 length: 15 amino acids.